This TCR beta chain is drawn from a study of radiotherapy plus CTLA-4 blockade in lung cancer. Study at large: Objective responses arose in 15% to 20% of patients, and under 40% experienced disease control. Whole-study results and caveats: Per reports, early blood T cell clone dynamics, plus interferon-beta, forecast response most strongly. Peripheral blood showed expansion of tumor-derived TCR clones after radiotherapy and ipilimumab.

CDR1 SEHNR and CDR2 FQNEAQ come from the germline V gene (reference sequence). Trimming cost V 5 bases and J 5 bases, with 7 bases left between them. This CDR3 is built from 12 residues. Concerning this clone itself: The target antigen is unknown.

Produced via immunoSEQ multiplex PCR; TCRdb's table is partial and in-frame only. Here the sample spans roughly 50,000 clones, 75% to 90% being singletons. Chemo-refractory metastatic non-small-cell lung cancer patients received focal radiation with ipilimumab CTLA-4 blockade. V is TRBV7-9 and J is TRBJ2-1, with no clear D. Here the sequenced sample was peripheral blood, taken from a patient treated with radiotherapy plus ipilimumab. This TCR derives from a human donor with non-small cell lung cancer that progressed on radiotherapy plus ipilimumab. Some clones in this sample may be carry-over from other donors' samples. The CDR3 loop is CASSPAHNEQFF. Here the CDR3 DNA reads TGTGCCAGCAGCCCCGCGCACAATGAGCAGTTCTTC.